This record looks at one TCR beta chain sequence and its context. This clone's antigen is unknown. No quality values exist for individual bases; no much larger clone is one base distant. This sample is drawn from a study of blood T cells in healthy people across ages (dated by TCRdb to the mid-2010s). Regarding the research as a whole: Template switching captured roughly one uniquely barcoded TCR beta cDNA molecule per two T cells in model experiments. Age-related changes in TCR beta repertoire diversity were measured in the study by deep sequencing normalized with unique cDNA molecular identifiers. The donors were divided into four age groups: young (average approximately 15 years), middle-aged (around 37), aged (about 56) and long-lived (about 79). To avoid experimental bias, donors of different ages were distributed randomly across sequencing lanes. The study analyzed two additional independent replicas of 1 million unique cDNA reads from the same blood draw for two donors, one aged 18 to 30 and one aged 80 or older.

Library construction relied on 5' RACE. The sample was run on an Illumina HiSeq 2500. The second PCR ran for about 6 to 11 cycles and used a J-beta primer mix along with a sample-barcoded 5' primer. Each TCR beta cDNA molecule received a unique molecular identifier from a template-switch 5' adaptor carrying 12 random nucleotides. At least 2.5 million CDR3-containing paired-end reads were obtained from each sample. All of the RNA was converted into first-strand cDNA using the Mint cDNA synthesis kit, with a TRBC-specific oligonucleotide serving as the primer. Following uracil-DNA glycosylase treatment, all cDNA underwent a first 18-cycle PCR with the universal primers M1SS and BC2_uni_R. From the authors' description of their analysis: For normalization, 1 million high-quality reads, each with a distinct molecular identifier, were randomly selected from each sample. Reads sharing molecular identifiers were discarded rather than binned into consensus sequences. MiTCR, run with a Q25 quality threshold and the strictest error-elimination algorithm, handled CDR3 identification, clonotype clustering and error correction. A nonparametric unseen species model with Euler transformation was used to estimate lower-bound total TCR beta diversity. The public reads were run again by TCRdb, first through fastp at Q25 and then through MiXCR, and only productive beta chains were kept. Rows with a matching CDR3 protein are joined into one entry that keeps the most common DNA and genes. The V and J calls and clone size are TCRdb's, not the authors'. Counted in this sample were about 1 million distinct CDR3 sequences; 40% to 50% of them appeared once. Over 15% of the sample is taken by the ten largest.

The donors were roughly 40 Caucasian individuals from Russia, aged roughly 6 to 100 years, who were systemically healthy. Each donor gave ten milliliters of peripheral blood, drawn into EDTA-treated Vacutainer tubes. Ficoll-Paque density-gradient centrifugation was used to isolate PBMCs, with at least 6.5 million per sample. Total RNA was extracted from PBMCs with Trizol reagent, with at least 6 micrograms obtained per sample. For every donor, flow cytometry on a PBMC aliquot measured the percentage of naive CD45RAhigh/CD27high T cells. The research as a whole found: Compared with the aged group, more naive CD4+ T cells, fewer expanded clones and increased TCR diversity were shown by the long-lived group, suggesting age selection. Conclusive comparison of naive and antigen-experienced compartments was prevented by the profiling of bulk unsorted PBMCs. Estimates of total diversity based on one million sequenced T cells were considered lower bounds and underestimates. Observed TCR beta diversity per million T cells fell roughly linearly with age, and a significant reduction was already apparent by age about 38. Observed TCR beta diversity correlated strongly with the percentage of naive T cells measured by flow cytometry. Donor CMV infection status was unknown, potentially confounding age-related changes in expanded clonotypes.

The germline V gene (reference sequence) yields DFQATT for CDR1 and SNEGSKA for CDR2. Trimming removed 3 bases from V and 12 bases from J, leaving 15 bases between the germline ends. Its CDR3 holds 12 amino acids, cysteine through phenylalanine. Only the CDR3 region is kept as DNA, spanning 36 bases read in frame from base 1. Recombination connected TRBV20-1 to TRBJ2-1, and TRBD2 may be the D gene, going by 6 matching bases. Sequencing input: blood. The TCR was taken from a woman aged 55 to 70 in good health. The nucleotide sequence reads TGCAGTGCTAGGGGTAATGTCGGGGGGCAGTTCTTC. Its protein reads: CSARGNVGGQFF.